This T cell receptor (beta chain) was sequenced during a study of T cells after yellow fever vaccination. Notes on the study in general: Contamination of FACS-sorted repertoires by abundant clonotypes from the bulk population could occur.

A few counts support this clonotype. The antigen is unknown. Template-switching 5'RACE yielded the TCR cDNA; a universal primer site and UMIs were added in the process. Each CDR3 protein gets one entry after TCRdb re-called the 5' RACE reads with MiXCR. In the table there are 620,000 or so distinct CDR3 sequences, approximately 13% of which are singletons. V dropped 6 bases and J dropped 15; count of bases not matched to a gene: 10. There are 14 residues in the CDR3. Germline loops: CDR1 MNHNS, CDR2 SASEGT. The receptor's source is a man aged 25 to 45 who received the YFV17D yellow fever vaccine. Sequenced here: PBMCs, sampled on the day of the yellow fever booster vaccination. The chain carries TRBV6-1 and TRBJ2-1; 14 nucleotides agree with TRBD2. Here the CDR3 reads CASSSGLAGGQGFF. The DNA of the CDR3 is TGTGCCAGCAGCTCCGGACTAGCGGGAGGCCAAGGGTTCTTC.